This T cell receptor (beta chain) was retrieved from a study of cytomegalovirus exposure and HLA in healthy donors. Study findings and constraints: Altogether, 150 to 200 TCR beta chains were recorded as cytomegalovirus-associated.

Between the trimmed V and J ends, which lost 0 bases and 2 bases, there was a span of 9 bases. In germline, CDR1 is SGDLS, CDR2 YYNGEE. CDR3 length: 14 amino acids. Repertoires were generated with immunoSEQ multiplex PCR, while TCRdb's copy carries only in-frame clones and drops some. The sample has roughly 120,000 clones; 88% are singletons. Comment on this clone: Its matching antigen is unknown. Other DNA sequences of this sample code for an identical CDR3.

This sequence joins TRBV9 and TRBJ2-7; D possibly corresponds to TRBD2 (5 bases). The TCR was taken from a woman between 18 and 29 years old in good health and CMV-seronegative. The sample comprised PBMCs. This CDR3 is CASSVGGSAYEQYF. The DNA of the CDR3 is TGTGCCAGCAGCGTAGGAGGGTCAGCCTACGAGCAGTACTTC.